A single sample gave rise to the 25 T cell receptor beta chains below, sequenced in a study of molecular identifiers for immune sequencing clone quantification (dated by TCRdb to the late 2010s). The library was produced with PCR. Sequencing instrument: Illumina HiSeq 4000. TCRdb reran the public reads through fastp at Q25 and MiXCR, keeping productive beta chains. Rows matching on CDR3 protein sequence are summarized as one entry with the most common DNA and genes. Across this sample there are about 640,000 distinct CDR3 sequences, with about 20% seen only once. The ten biggest clones cover roughly 0.9% of the sample. What was sequenced was naive CD8+ T cells from blood, with Jurkat cell RNA spiked in. The label giving this sample's cell subset or site can be read as: FACS-sorted CD8+CD4-CCR7+CD45RA+ naive T cells. The receptor source for this set is a human donor in good health. Some libraries in this study had Jurkat cell RNA spiked in.

This clonotype was counted between two and nine times. This rearrangement joins TRBV30 to TRBJ2-1; 8 bases fit TRBD1. From germline, CDR1 is GTSNPN and CDR2 SVGIG (reference sequence). This CDR3 comprises 16 residues. V was clipped by 5 bases and J by 3 bases; unmatched bases: 12. This chain's CDR3 is CAWGQGPLRGYNEQFF. CDR3 sequence (DNA): TGTGCCTGGGGACAGGGACCCCTCCGGGGCTACAATGAGCAGTTCTTC.

The chain combines TRBV4-3 with TRBJ2-7, with D unclear. With 0 bases removed from V and 5 bases from J, the gap between germline ends came to 5 bases. Per the germline V gene, CDR1 is LGHNA and CDR2 is YSLEER. The CDR3 totals 12 residues. CDR3 protein: CASSQDHHEQYF. Here the CDR3 DNA reads TGCGCCAGCAGCCAAGATCACCACGAGCAGTACTTC.

Points on this clonotype: The junction and the germline gene differ at one end; a read error may be behind it. CDR3 sequence reads: CASSTPNIGELFF. In DNA, the CDR3 is TGTGCCAGCAGTACCCCGAACATCGGGGAGCTGTTTTTT. The chain carries TRBV12-3 or TRBV12-4 and TRBJ2-2; D is uncertain. The CDR3 length is 13 residues.

This clonotype was seen repeatedly, ten times or more. The chain carries TRBV27 and TRBJ2-3; D is unresolved. The V and J ends lost 5 bases and 3 bases respectively, with 18 bases between them. CDR1 is MNHEY, CDR2 SMNVEV, per germline (reference sequence). The CDR3 loop spans 16 amino acids. In DNA form, the CDR3 reads TGTGCCAGCAGTACGTTGGGCGGTGGTTATACAGATACGCAGTATTTT. Translation: CASSTLGGGYTDTQYF.

This clonotype was detected many times. The V call is TRBV7-6, the J call TRBJ2-5, with 14 bases that match TRBD2. Per germline, CDR1 SGHVS and CDR2 FNYEAQ. There are 20 residues in the CDR3. After removal of 4 bases from V and 4 bases from J, the junction contained 17 bases not matched to a gene. The CDR3 bases are TGTGCCAGCAGCTCACGGCCCGGGACTAGCGGGAGTATAGTTTTAGAGACCCAGTACTTC. Protein sequence: CASSSRPGTSGSIVLETQYF.

This clonotype occurred many times. V gene TRBV7-9 combines with J gene TRBJ1-1, with a tentative D call TRBD1 (5 bases). The V gene's germline CDR1 is SEHNR and CDR2 FQNEAQ (reference sequence). V lost 9 bases and J lost 2, with 16 bases in between. This CDR3 region has 14 residues. The CDR3: CARAEWGENTEAFF. CDR3 sequence (DNA): TGTGCCAGGGCCGAATGGGGGGAAAACACTGAAGCTTTCTTT.

The DNA for the CDR3 is TGTGCCAGCAGCTTGGGGACAGGGGGATTTGGAGAGACCCAGTACTTC. Amino acid sequence: CASSLGTGGFGETQYF. J is TRBJ2-5 and V is TRBV5-5, with 10 bases matching TRBD1. The CDR3 covers 16 residues. With V trimmed by 0 bases and J by 4 bases, 6 bases remained unmatched. Germline V gives CDR1 SGHKS, CDR2 YYEKEE (reference sequence).

This clonotype has just a few counts. This chain connects TRBV4-3 to TRBJ1-1; D not resolved. Germline CDR1 is LGHNA and CDR2 is YSLEER. This CDR3 is built from 15 residues. Between the trimmed V and J ends, which lost 5 bases and 2 bases, there was a span of 15 bases. The CDR3 sequence: CASSLLTNPNTEAFF. In nucleotides, the CDR3 is TGCGCCAGCAGCTTATTAACGAACCCCAACACTGAAGCTTTCTTT.

In its sample, this clonotype was seen many times. The chain links TRBV20-1 to TRBJ2-7; D gene ambiguous. Germline-derived CDR1 and CDR2 are DFQATT and SNEGSKA (reference sequence). Trimming removed 3 bases at V and 4 bases at J, with 19 bases between. This CDR3 region has 15 residues. CDR3 residues: CSARMPHPRKYEQYF. The CDR3 region has the DNA TGCAGTGCTAGGATGCCACATCCAAGAAAATACGAGCAGTACTTC.

This clonotype was counted between two and nine times. The chain carries TRBV11-2 and TRBJ2-3; D possibly corresponds to TRBD2 (6 bases). This CDR3 spans 16 amino acids. Trimming removed 5 bases at V and 0 bases at J, with 15 bases between. Per germline, CDR1 SGHAT and CDR2 FQNNGV. The CDR3 DNA is TGTGCCAGCAGCCCCCACACTAGCCCGAGCACAGATACGCAGTATTTT. Protein: CASSPHTSPSTDTQYF.

This clonotype was counted many times. In DNA, the CDR3 is TGTGCCAGCAGTTTCGCCGGGGACAGCTCCTACGAGCAGTACTTC. This translates into CASSFAGDSSYEQYF. The J gene is TRBJ2-7, the V gene TRBV12-3 or TRBV12-4, with 7 bases aligning to TRBD1. The CDR3 covers 15 residues. V gave up 3 bases and J gave up 0 bases; unmatched junction bases: 5.

Ten or more counts support this clonotype. The V gene is TRBV6-2 or TRBV6-3, the J gene TRBJ2-3; TRBD2 aligns across 7 bases. Germline CDR1 is MNHEY and CDR2 is SVGEGT. With V trimmed by 2 bases and J by 5 bases, 7 bases remained unmatched. The CDR3 runs to 15 residues. In nucleotides, the CDR3 is TGTGCCAGCAGTTACCACCCCCCGGGGGGAGATACGCAGTATTTT. Translation gives CASSYHPPGGDTQYF.

The table lists this clonotype with many counts. J is TRBJ2-7 and V is TRBV6-5; 8 nucleotides agree with TRBD2. J was trimmed by 5 bases and V by 6 bases; bases with no gene match: 12. Germline CDR1 is MNHEY and CDR2 is SVGAGI. The CDR3 extends over 15 amino acids. The CDR3 nucleotides are TGTGCCAGCAGAAAGGGACTAGGAGCCAGCCACGAGCAGTACTTC. It specifies CASRKGLGASHEQYF.

This clonotype occurred many times. The rearrangement joins TRBV14 to TRBJ2-1; TRBD2 matches 8 bases. CDR1 is SGHDN, CDR2 FVKESK, per germline. The CDR3 loop spans 13 amino acids. V dropped 1 base and J dropped 10; count of bases not matched to a gene: 3. The CDR3 DNA reads TGTGCCAGCAGCCAAGTGAGCGGGAGCGAGCAGTTCTTC. It is translated as CASSQVSGSEQFF.

This clonotype appeared a few times. This clone may be a read error of a much larger clone one base away. The V and J genes are TRBV6-2 or TRBV6-3 and TRBJ2-2; 7 bases line up with TRBD1. This CDR3 has 13 amino acids. Per the germline V gene, CDR1 is MNHEY and CDR2 is SVGEGT. J was trimmed by 7 bases and V by 8 bases; bases with no gene match: 7. DNA for the CDR3: TGTGCCAGCGGCAGGACAGGAATCGGGGAGCTGTTTTTT. Translated, it gives CASGRTGIGELFF.

Ten or more counts support this clonotype. CDR3 in DNA: TGCAGCGTTGGGGGGTTTGACTATGGCTACACCTTC. It translates to CSVGGFDYGYTF. V and J are TRBV29-1 and TRBJ1-2; perhaps TRBD1 as D (5 bases). Trimming pared 4 bases from V and 3 bases from J, leaving 9 bases between. Germline V gene sequence: CDR1 SQVTM, CDR2 ANQGSEA. The length of the CDR3 is 12 residues.

This clonotype was counted many times. V is TRBV5-1 and J is TRBJ2-5; 7 bases agree with TRBD1. This CDR3 is 14 amino acids long. The germline gives CDR1 SGHRS, CDR2 YFSETQ. The J segment lost 1 base and the V segment lost 4 bases, leaving 4 bases of the junction unmatched. The CDR3 DNA is TGCGCCAGCAGCCGAAGGGACAGCCAAGAGACCCAGTACTTC. It is translated as CASSRRDSQETQYF.

This clonotype was observed a few times. This rearrangement joins TRBV19 to TRBJ2-3; D perhaps matches TRBD2 (6 bases). The CDR3 loop spans 18 amino acids. The ends were cut back, 3 bases at V and 0 bases at J, with 19 bases in the middle. Germline loops: CDR1 LNHDA, CDR2 SQIVND (reference sequence). For the CDR3, the DNA is TGTGCCAGTAGTATCACCTACGGGGGTTCCTCTAGCACAGATACGCAGTATTTT. It yields the protein CASSITYGGSSSTDTQYF.

This clonotype came up many times. The CDR3 DNA is TGTGCCAGCAGCTTAGGTTGGGACTATGAGACGCAGTATTTT. Translation gives CASSLGWDYETQYF. The rearrangement links TRBV7-2 to TRBJ2-3; 7 nucleotides align to TRBD2. V shed 1 base and J 9 bases; nucleotides not matched to a gene: 7. The length of the CDR3 is 14 residues. The germline V gene has CDR1 SGHTA and CDR2 FQGNSA. Based on the CDR3 plus reference TRBV7-2 and TRBJ2-3, the full variable domain is GAGVSQSPSNKVTEKGKDVELRCDPISGHTALYWYRQSLGQGLEFLIYFQGNSAPDKSGLPSDRFSAERTGGSVSTLTIQRTQQEDSAVYLCASSLGWDYETQYFGPGTRLTVL.

There are many counts of this clonotype. CDR3: CASSLSPRTSSTGELFF. CDR3 in DNA: TGTGCCAGCAGCTTATCGCCCCGGACTAGCAGCACCGGGGAGCTGTTTTTT. The chain carries TRBV7-3 and TRBJ2-2; the match to TRBD2 covers 8 bases. With 2 bases clipped from V and 4 bases from J, the junction kept 9 bases outside the gene matches. CDR1 and CDR2 from the germline V gene are SGHTA and FQGTGA. The CDR3 is 17 amino acids.

This clonotype has a handful of counts. One junction end does not reproduce the germline sequence, and a read error may be involved. V gene TRBV13 combines with J gene TRBJ1-3; D remains unclear. The CDR3 has 15 residues. Germline assignment: CDR1 PRHDT and CDR2 FYEKMQ (reference sequence). In DNA form, the CDR3 reads TGTGCCAGCAGCCCCGGGCGCCACTCTGGAGACACCATATATTTT. This gives the protein CASSPGRHSGDTIYF.

This chain joins TRBV6-2 or TRBV6-3 and TRBJ2-3, with 10 positions matching TRBD1. Germline lookup yields CDR1 MNHEY and CDR2 SVGEGT. There are 16 residues in the CDR3. V shed 4 bases, J shed 3 bases, and the junction held 7 bases outside the gene matches. CDR3 bases: TGTGCCAGCAGTTCAATCAGACAGGGGGCTACAGATACGCAGTATTTT. Amino acids: CASSSIRQGATDTQYF.

Note on this clonotype: It may be a read error: a sequence one base away is much more abundant. The chain joins TRBV10-3 to TRBJ2-7; TRBD1 is a possible D gene (5 bases). The CDR3 runs to 13 residues. V was trimmed by 4 bases and J by 6 bases, leaving 13 bases between them. Germline V gene data show CDR1 as ENHRY and CDR2 as SYGVKD. CDR3 in amino acids: CAISGTGECEQYF. CDR3 sequence (DNA): TGTGCCATCAGTGGAACAGGCGAGTGCGAGCAGTACTTC.

As concerns this clonotype: This may come from a read error, since a much larger clone is one base off. The chain carries TRBV30 and TRBJ1-1; 9 bases are a match to TRBD1. J was trimmed by 7 bases and V by 4 bases; bases with no gene match: 4. CDR3 size: 12 residues. The germline gives CDR1 GTSNPN, CDR2 SVGIG (reference sequence). The CDR3 protein is CAWMTGGVEAFF. DNA of the CDR3: TGTGCCTGGATGACAGGGGGAGTTGAAGCTTTCTTT.

At least ten counts were recorded for this clonotype. The chain carries TRBV7-8 and TRBJ1-4; 9 bases are shared with TRBD1. Germline CDR1 SGHVS, CDR2 FQNEAQ. J was trimmed by 5 bases and V by 3 bases; bases with no gene match: 4. This CDR3 is 15 amino acids long. The CDR3 is CASSLTGTGNEKLFF. CDR3 nucleotide sequence: TGTGCCAGCAGCTTGACCGGGACAGGGAATGAAAAACTGTTTTTT.